This T cell receptor beta chain originates from a study of shared T cell receptors in the human thymus. Assay: immunoSEQ multiplex PCR; the TCRdb copy retains only in-frame clones and omits some. Here the sample spans over 450,000 clones, more than 75% being singletons. V lost 3 bases, J lost 4 bases, and 14 bases lay in between. Germline CDR1 and CDR2: SGHRS and YFSETQ. The CDR3 loop spans 14 amino acids. This clone was picked up one time. This sample was also put to use in a study of human thymus T cells. That investigation notes: In corrective heart surgery, resections were taken, and these provided the thymus tissue.

The chain couples TRBV5-1 to TRBJ2-7, with a weak D call TRBD2 (6 bases). Sample: thymocytes. This sequence originates from a boy in the first two years of life with a congenital heart defect. The CDR3 coding sequence is TGCGCCAGCAGCTCCGGGGGAATTGTTTACGAGCAGTACTTC. Translated, it gives CASSSGGIVYEQYF.